This TCR beta chain comes out of a study of shared clonotypes between healthy human individuals. Profiling relied on immunoSEQ multiplex PCR, and the TCRdb table lists in-frame clones only, not all of them. The repertoire includes about 2.5 million clones, around 92% of them detected once, and 0.3% to 0.45% sits in the top ten. This CDR3 spans 14 amino acids. The ends were cut back, 6 bases at V and 8 bases at J, with 20 bases in the middle. From germline, CDR1 is SQVTM and CDR2 ANQGSEA. This receptor was taken from a man younger than 35 in good health. Some clones in this sample may be carry-over from other donors' samples. The chain has TRBV29-1 and TRBJ2-1; possibly TRBD2 for D (5 bases). The sequencing sample was made of naive CD4+ T cells from PBMCs. Subset meaning: CD45RA+ positively selected. CDR3 amino acids: CSVTRVAQWDEQFF. The DNA of the CDR3 is TGCAGCGTGACTCGGGTAGCGCAATGGGATGAGCAGTTCTTC.